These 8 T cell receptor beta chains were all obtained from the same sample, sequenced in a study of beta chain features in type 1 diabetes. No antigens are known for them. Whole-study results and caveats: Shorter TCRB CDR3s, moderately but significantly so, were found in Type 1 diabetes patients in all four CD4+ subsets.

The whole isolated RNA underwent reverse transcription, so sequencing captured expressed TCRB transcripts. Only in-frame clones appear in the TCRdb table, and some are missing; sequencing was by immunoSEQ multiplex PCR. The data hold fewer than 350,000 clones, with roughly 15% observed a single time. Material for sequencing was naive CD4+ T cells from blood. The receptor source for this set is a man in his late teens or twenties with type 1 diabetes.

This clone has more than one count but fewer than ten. Here the CDR3 DNA reads TGTGCCAGCAGCGTGACTAGCGGGGGCGGAGAGACCCAGTACTTC. Protein product: CASSVTSGGGETQYF. This chain connects TRBV9 to TRBJ2-5; TRBD2 matches at 12 bases. The germline V gene encodes CDR1 SGDLS and CDR2 YYNGEE. This CDR3 has 15 residues. J gave up 4 bases and V 2 bases, and 3 bases lay outside the gene matches.

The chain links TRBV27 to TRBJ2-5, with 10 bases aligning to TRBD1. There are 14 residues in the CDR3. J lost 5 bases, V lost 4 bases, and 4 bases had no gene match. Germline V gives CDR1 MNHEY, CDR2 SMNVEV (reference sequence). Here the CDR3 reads CASSSRTGGETQYF. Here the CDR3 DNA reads TGTGCCAGCAGTTCCCGGACAGGGGGGGAGACCCAGTACTTC.

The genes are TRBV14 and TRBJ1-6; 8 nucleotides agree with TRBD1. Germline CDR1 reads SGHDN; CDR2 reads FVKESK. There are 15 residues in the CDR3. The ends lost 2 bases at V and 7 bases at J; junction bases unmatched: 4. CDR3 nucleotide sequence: TGTGCCAGCAGCCAAACCGGGACAGGCAATTCACCCCTCCACTTT. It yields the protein CASSQTGTGNSPLHF.

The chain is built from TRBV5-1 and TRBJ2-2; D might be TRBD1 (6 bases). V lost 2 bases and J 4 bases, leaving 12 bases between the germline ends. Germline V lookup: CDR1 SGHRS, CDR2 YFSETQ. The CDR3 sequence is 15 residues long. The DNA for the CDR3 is TGCGCCAGCAGCTTCGAACTAGGGGGCACCGGGGAGCTGTTTTTT. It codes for CASSFELGGTGELFF.

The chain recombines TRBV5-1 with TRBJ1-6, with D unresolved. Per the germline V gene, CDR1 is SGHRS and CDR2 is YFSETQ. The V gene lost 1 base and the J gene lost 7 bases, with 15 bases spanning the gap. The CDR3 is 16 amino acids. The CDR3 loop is CASSLRSGQSNSPLHF. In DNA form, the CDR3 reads TGCGCCAGCAGCTTGCGGTCTGGGCAGTCAAATTCACCCCTCCACTTT.

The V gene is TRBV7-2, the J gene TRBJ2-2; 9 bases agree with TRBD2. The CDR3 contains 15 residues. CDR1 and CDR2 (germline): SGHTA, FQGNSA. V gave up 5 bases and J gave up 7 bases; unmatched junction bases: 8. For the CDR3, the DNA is TGTGCCAGCAGCCCCTTAGCGGGAGAATTCGGGGAGCTGTTTTTT. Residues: CASSPLAGEFGELFF.

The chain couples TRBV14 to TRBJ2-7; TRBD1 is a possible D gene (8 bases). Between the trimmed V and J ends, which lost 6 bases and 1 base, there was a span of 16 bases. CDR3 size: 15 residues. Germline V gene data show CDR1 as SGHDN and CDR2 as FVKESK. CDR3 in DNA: TGTGCCAGCAGTCGGACAGGGACTATTTCCTACGAGCAGTACTTC. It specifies CASSRTGTISYEQYF.

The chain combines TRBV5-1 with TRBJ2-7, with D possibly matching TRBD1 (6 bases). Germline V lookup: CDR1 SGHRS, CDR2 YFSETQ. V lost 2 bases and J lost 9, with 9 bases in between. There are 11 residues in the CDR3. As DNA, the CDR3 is TGCGCCAGCAGCTTCAAGGACAGGCAGTACTTC. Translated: CASSFKDRQYF. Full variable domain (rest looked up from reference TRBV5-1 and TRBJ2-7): KAGVTQTPRYLIKTRGQQVTLSCSPISGHRSVSWYQQTPGQGLQFLFEYFSETQRNKGNFPGRFSGRQFSNSRSEMNVSTLELGDSALYLCASSFKDRQYFGPGTRLTVT.